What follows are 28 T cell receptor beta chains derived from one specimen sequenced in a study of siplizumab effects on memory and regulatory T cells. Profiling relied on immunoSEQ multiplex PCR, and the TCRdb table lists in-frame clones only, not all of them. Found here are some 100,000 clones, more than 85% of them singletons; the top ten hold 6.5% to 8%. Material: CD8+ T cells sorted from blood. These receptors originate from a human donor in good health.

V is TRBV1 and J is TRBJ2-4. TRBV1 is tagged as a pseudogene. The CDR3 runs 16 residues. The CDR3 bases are TGCACCAGCAGCCAAGCCTGCCGGGACGACGAAAACATTCAGTACTTC. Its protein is CTSSQACRDDENIQYF.

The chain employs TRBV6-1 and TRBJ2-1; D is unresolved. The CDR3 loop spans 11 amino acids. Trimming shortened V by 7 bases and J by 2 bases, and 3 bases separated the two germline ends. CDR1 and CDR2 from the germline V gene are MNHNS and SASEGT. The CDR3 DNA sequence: TGTGCCAGCACTGCCTACAATGAGCAGTTCTTC. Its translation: CASTAYNEQFF.

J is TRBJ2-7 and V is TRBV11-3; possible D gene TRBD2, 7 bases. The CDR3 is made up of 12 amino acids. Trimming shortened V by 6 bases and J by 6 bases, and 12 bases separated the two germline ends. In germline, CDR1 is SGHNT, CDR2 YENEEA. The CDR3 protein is CASSPRGPEQYF. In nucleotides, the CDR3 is TGTGCCAGCAGTCCGCGGGGGCCCGAGCAGTACTTC.

This CDR3 reads CAISGDRGGSEQYF. CDR3 DNA sequence: TGTGCCATCAGTGGAGACAGGGGGGGGTCCGAGCAGTACTTC. The V call is TRBV10-3, the J call TRBJ2-7; 9 bases are a match to TRBD1. Looked up from germline, CDR1 is ENHRY and CDR2 is SYGVKD. The trim removed 4 bases at V and 6 bases at J, leaving 7 bases unmatched. The CDR3 has 14 residues.

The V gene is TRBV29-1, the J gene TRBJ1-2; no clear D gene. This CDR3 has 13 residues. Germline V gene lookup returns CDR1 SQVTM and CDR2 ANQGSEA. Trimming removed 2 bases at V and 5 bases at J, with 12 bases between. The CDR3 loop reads CSVEIAGLYGYTF. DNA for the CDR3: TGCAGCGTTGAAATTGCCGGTCTGTATGGCTACACCTTC.

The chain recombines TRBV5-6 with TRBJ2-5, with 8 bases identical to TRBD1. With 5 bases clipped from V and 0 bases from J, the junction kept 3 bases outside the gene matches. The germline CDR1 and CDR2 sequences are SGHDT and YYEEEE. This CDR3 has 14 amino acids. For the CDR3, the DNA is TGTGCCAGCAGAGCGACAGGGGACCAAGAGACCCAGTACTTC. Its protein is CASRATGDQETQYF.

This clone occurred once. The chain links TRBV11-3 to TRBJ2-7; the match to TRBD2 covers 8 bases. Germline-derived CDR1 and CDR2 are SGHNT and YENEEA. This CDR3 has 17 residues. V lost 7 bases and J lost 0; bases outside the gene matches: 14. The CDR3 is CASTSPKLAENSYEQYF. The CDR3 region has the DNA TGTGCCAGCACCAGCCCGAAACTAGCGGAGAACTCCTACGAGCAGTACTTC.

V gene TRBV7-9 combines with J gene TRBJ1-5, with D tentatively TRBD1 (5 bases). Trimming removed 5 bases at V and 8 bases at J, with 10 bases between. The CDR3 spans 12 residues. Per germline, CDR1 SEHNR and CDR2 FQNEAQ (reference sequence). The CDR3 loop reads CASSGAWEPQHF. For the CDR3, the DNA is TGTGCCAGCAGCGGGGCCTGGGAGCCCCAGCATTTT.

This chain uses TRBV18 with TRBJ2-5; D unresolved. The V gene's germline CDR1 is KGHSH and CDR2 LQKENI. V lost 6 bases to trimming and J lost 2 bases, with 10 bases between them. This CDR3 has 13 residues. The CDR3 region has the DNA TGTGCCAGCTCTACGGGCGCTCAAGAGACCCAGTACTTC. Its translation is CASSTGAQETQYF.

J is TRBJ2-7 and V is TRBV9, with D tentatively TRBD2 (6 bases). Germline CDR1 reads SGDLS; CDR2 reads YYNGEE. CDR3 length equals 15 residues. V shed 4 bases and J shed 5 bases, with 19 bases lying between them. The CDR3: CASSTSGGAGHEQYF. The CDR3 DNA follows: TGTGCCAGCAGCACCTCAGGCGGGGCTGGTCACGAGCAGTACTTC.

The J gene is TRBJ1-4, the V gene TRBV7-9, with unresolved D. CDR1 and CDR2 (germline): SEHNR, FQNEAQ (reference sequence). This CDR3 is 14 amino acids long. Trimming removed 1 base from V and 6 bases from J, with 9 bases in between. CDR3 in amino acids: CASSLEWADEKLFF. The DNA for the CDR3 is TGTGCCAGCAGCTTAGAGTGGGCAGATGAAAAACTGTTTTTT.

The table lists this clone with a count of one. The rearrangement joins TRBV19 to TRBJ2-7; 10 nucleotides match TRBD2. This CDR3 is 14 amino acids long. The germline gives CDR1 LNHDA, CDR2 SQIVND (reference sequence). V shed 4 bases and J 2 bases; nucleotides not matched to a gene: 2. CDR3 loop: CASSTAGGTYEQYF. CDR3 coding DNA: TGTGCCAGTAGTACAGCGGGGGGGACCTACGAGCAGTACTTC. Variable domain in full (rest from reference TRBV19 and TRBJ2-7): DGGITQSPKYLFRKEGQNVTLSCEQNLNHDAMYWYRQDPGQGLRLIYYSQIVNDFQKGDIAEGYSVSREKKESFPLTVTSAQKNPTAFYLCASSTAGGTYEQYFGPGTRLTVT.

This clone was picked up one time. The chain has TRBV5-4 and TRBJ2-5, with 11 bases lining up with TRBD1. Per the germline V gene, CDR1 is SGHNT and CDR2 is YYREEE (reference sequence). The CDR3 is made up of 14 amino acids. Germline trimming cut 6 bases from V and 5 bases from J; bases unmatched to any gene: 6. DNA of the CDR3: TGTGCCAGCAAAGGACAGGGGGCAGGGGAGACCCAGTACTTC. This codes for CASKGQGAGETQYF.

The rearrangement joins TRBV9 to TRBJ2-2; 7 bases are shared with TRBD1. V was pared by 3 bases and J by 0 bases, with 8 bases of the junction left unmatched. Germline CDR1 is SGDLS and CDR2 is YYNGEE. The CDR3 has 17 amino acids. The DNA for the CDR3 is TGTGCCAGCAGCGCGGTCACAGGGGCCGCGAACACCGGGGAGCTGTTTTTT. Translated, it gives CASSAVTGAANTGELFF.

Written as DNA, the CDR3 is TGTGCCAGCAGCTTAGGTGGACAGGGAAGATCAGATACGCAGTATTTT. It yields the protein CASSLGGQGRSDTQYF. The chain has TRBV7-9 and TRBJ2-3; 8 bases agree with TRBD1. Germline trimming cut 1 base from V and 4 bases from J; bases unmatched to any gene: 7. The CDR3 covers 16 residues. Germline CDR1 SEHNR, CDR2 FQNEAQ (reference sequence).

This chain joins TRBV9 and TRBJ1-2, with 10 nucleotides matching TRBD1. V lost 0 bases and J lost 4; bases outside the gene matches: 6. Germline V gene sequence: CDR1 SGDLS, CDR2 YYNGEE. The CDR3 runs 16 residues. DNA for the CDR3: TGTGCCAGCAGCGTAGGGGGACAGGGGACCCTCTATGGCTACACCTTC. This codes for CASSVGGQGTLYGYTF.

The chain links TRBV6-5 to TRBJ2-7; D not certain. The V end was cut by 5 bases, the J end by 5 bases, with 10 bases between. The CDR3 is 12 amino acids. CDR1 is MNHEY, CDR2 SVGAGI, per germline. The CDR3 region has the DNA TGTGCCAGCAGTCGACCCCCAGACGAGCAGTACTTC. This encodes CASSRPPDEQYF.

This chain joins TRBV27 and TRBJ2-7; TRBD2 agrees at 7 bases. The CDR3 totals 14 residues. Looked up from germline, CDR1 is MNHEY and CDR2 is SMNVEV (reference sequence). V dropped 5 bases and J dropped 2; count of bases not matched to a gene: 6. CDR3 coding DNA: TGTGCCAGCAGTCATACTAGCGTGACCTACGAGCAGTACTTC. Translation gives CASSHTSVTYEQYF.

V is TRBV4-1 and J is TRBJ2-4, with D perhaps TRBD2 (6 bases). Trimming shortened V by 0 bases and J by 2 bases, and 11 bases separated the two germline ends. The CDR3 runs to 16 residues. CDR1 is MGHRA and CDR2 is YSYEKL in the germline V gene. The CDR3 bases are TGCGCCAGCAGCCAAGAATGGAGGGGTTCCAAAAACATTCAGTACTTC. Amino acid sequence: CASSQEWRGSKNIQYF.

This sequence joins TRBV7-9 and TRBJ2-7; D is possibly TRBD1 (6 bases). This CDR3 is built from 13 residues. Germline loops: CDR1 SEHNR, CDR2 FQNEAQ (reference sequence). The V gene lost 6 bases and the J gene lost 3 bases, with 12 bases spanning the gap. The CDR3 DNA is TGTGCCAGCAGTCAACAGGGTTACTACGAGCAGTACTTC. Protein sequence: CASSQQGYYEQYF.

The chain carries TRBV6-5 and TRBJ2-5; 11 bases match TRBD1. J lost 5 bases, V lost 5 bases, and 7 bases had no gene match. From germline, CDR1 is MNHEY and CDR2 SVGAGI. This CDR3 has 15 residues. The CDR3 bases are TGTGCCAGCAGTCTGGGGACAGGGGGTTTGGAGACCCAGTACTTC. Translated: CASSLGTGGLETQYF.

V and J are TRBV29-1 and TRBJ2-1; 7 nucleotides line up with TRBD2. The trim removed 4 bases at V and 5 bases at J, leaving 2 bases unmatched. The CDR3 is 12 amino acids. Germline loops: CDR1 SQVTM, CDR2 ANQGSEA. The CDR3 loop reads CSVGEGNNEQFF. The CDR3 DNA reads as TGCAGCGTTGGGGAGGGCAACAATGAGCAGTTCTTC.

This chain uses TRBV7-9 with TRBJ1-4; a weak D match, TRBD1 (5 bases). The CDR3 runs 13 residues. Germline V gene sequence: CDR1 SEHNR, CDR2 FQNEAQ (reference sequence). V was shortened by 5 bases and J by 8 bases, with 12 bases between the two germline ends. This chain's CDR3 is CASSRDGGEKLFF. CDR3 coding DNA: TGTGCCAGCAGCCGGGACGGTGGGGAAAAACTGTTTTTT.

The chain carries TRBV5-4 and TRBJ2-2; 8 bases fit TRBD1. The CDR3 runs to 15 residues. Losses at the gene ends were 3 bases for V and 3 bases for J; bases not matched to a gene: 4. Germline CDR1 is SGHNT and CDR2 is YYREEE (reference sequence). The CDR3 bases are TGTGCCAGCAGCTCCAGGACAGGGCACACCGGGGAGCTGTTTTTT. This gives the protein CASSSRTGHTGELFF.

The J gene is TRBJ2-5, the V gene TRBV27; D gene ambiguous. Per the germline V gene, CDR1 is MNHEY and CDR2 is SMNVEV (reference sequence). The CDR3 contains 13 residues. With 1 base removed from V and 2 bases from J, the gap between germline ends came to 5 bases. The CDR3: CASSLLGQETQYF. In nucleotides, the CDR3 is TGTGCCAGCAGTTTATTGGGTCAAGAGACCCAGTACTTC.

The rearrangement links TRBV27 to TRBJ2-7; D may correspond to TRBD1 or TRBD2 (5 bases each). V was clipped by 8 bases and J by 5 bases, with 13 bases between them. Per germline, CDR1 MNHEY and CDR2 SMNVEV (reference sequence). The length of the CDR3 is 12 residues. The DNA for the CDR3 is TGTGCCAGCGGGCAGGGAGCCCACGAGCAGTACTTC. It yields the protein CASGQGAHEQYF.

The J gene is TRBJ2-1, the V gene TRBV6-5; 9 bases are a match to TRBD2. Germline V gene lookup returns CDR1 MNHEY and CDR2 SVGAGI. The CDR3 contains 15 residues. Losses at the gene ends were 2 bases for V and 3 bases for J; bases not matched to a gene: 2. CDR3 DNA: TGTGCCAGCAGTTACGGGCGGGGGGGCTACAATGAGCAGTTCTTC. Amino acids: CASSYGRGGYNEQFF.

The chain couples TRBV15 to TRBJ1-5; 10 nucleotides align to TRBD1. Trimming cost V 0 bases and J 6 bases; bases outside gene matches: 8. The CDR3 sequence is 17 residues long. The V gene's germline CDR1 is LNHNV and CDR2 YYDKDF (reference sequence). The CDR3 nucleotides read TGTGCCACCAGCAGAGATAAGGGGACAGGGGTCACTCAGCCCCAGCATTTT. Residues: CATSRDKGTGVTQPQHF.